This T cell receptor (beta chain) was documented in a study of T cell responses to AZD1222 COVID-19 vaccine. As for the study in general: Doses given second, at about 4 or about 12 weeks, were pooled.

Assay used: immunoSEQ multiplex PCR; TCRdb lists only in-frame clones, some missing. The data contain some 120,000 clones, roughly 85% of them singletons. About this clone itself: Its antigen is unidentified.

Findings and limits, study-wide: Repertoires were obtained only post-peak T cell response. Seropositive AZD1222 recipients at baseline numbered only 5 or 6.

The CDR3 spans 15 residues. The sample was peripheral blood, taken on day 0 of AZD1222 vaccination. This clonotype originated in an adult in good health. The gene calls are TRBV21-1 and TRBJ1-5; the table's D call TRBD1 went unverified against the DNA. TRBV21-1 constitutes a pseudogene. CDR3 nucleotide sequence: TGTGCCAGCAGAGAGGGACACTATAGCAATCAGCCCCAGCATTTT. Translation gives CASREGHYSNQPQHF.